At least ten counts were recorded for the clone carrying this T cell receptor (beta chain). Its antigen remains unidentified. The sample is drawn from a study of T cells in Graves' hyperthyroidism and ophthalmopathy. Study-wide findings and caveats: The model's output predicted ophthalmopathy at a median of around 7 months prior to onset. A model built on 13 V-J features separated ophthalmopathy from stable hyperthyroidism.

The CDR3 runs to 12 residues. In germline, CDR1 is SGHTA, CDR2 FQGNSA. V was pared by 3 bases and J by 4 bases, with 7 bases between. Amplification yielded TCR beta CDR3 regions, with RNA transcripts as the source. RT-PCR in the first round (using the HTBI primer set) targeted the TCR CDR3. TCRdb used MiXCR to reprocess the multiplex PCR reads, holding one entry per CDR3 protein. The sample lists about 610,000 distinct CDR3 sequences; around 45% were seen once. These patients, aged 18 to 65, had recently diagnosed hyperthyroidism lasting under 2 months. Diagnosis rested on symptoms, serum thyroxine and TRAb, thyroid ultrasound, and orbital computed tomography.

The chain has TRBV7-2 and TRBJ2-7; D ambiguous. The sample comprised peripheral blood or thyroid tissue (not recorded which). The sequence was obtained from a woman aged 18-30 years with Graves' hyperthyroidism. CDR3 amino acids: CASSLWGYEQYF. DNA for the CDR3: TGTGCCAGCAGCTTGTGGGGATACGAGCAGTACTTC.